The clone carrying this T cell receptor beta chain was detected only once. The antigen remains unidentified. Trimming pared 2 bases from V and 2 bases from J, leaving 11 bases between. The CDR3 extends over 15 amino acids. The germline V gene encodes CDR1 MNHEY and CDR2 SMNVEV (reference sequence). The sample belongs to a study of T cell responses to AZD1222 COVID-19 vaccine. In the study overall: Second-dose intervals near 4 or 12 weeks were combined.

Study conclusions and caveats: Spike-specific TCR breadth and depth rose after two AZD1222 doses. Recipients of AZD1222 seropositive at baseline numbered only 5 to 7. In a largely white British group with more females than males, clonal diversity was possibly underestimated.

Profiling relied on immunoSEQ multiplex PCR, and the TCRdb table lists in-frame clones only, not all of them. The repertoire includes some 83,000 clones, over 80% of them detected once, and approximately 5.8% sits in the top ten. Material: peripheral blood, obtained on day 0 of AZD1222 vaccination. The TCR comes from an adult in good health. The chain uses TRBV27 and TRBJ2-3; no firm D call. The CDR3 DNA reads as TGTGCCAGCAGTTTAGTTGCGGTTTCCACAGATACGCAGTATTTT. Translating gives CASSLVAVSTDTQYF.